This record covers a single T cell receptor (beta chain). For the second PCR, which ran for about 7 to 11 cycles, a sample-barcoded 5' primer and a J-beta primer mix were used. Using its own MiXCR run on the 5' RACE reads, TCRdb lists one record per CDR3 protein. The profile shows about 800,000 distinct CDR3 sequences, approximately 25% of them singletons. Germline V gives CDR1 SEHNR, CDR2 FQNEAQ (reference sequence). The J segment lost 6 bases and the V segment lost 2 bases, leaving 5 bases of the junction unmatched. This CDR3 is 15 amino acids long. The sample comes from a study of blood T cells in healthy people across ages. The sample also formed part of further work on T cells of mothers and their children. In that study: The cDNA synthesis received all extracted RNA, at about 1.5 ug per 15 ul. The data showed no persistent microchimeric T cell clones.

This receptor was obtained from a boy younger than 18 in good health. The sequenced sample was blood. The chain has TRBV7-9 and TRBJ2-1; 9 nucleotides align to TRBD2. CDR3 coding DNA: TGTGCCAGCAGCTTAAATAGCGGGGGCCTCAATGAGCAGTTCTTC. This encodes CASSLNSGGLNEQFF.